These T cell receptor beta chains were read from a single sample in a study of shared clonotypes between healthy human individuals. Sequenced by immunoSEQ multiplex PCR; TCRdb stores in-frame clones only, minus some. The sample contains some 2,000,000 clones, around 95% of which appear only once. The sequenced sample was naive CD4+ T cells sorted from blood. The receptors were gathered from a man aged 18 to 30 in good health. Each CDR3 is given without its conserved first and last residue. The order of the fields is V gene, J gene, CDR3 protein.

TRBV2	TRBJ2-7	ASSAIGQTYEQY
TRBV21-1	TRBJ1-6	ASSLAGESPLH
TRBV5-4	TRBJ2-1	ASSFDAGEYNEQF
TRBV7-2	TRBJ1-6	ASSLGQHYNSPLH
TRBV10-3	TRBJ2-2	AISVQGETGELF
TRBV5-4	TRBJ1-1	ASSSQGSNTEAF
TRBV7-8	TRBJ1-3	ASHKGPLSSGNTIY
TRBV30	TRBJ1-1	AWRGVGNTEAF
TRBV6-5	TRBJ1-2	ASNRQGTYGYT
TRBV30	TRBJ1-6	AWSRSAAPLH
TRBV29-1	TRBJ1-3	SVVKGNTIY
TRBV6-5	TRBJ2-7	ASSGTGFYEQY
TRBV10-3	TRBJ2-2	ASSPGLAGGGRELF
TRBV2	TRBJ1-2	ASSAWSNYGYT
TRBV5-4	TRBJ2-5	ASSLVGSSGRAGETQY
TRBV18	TRBJ1-2	ASSPADTSFYGYT
TRBV5-6	TRBJ2-5	ASSLAGPKSETQY